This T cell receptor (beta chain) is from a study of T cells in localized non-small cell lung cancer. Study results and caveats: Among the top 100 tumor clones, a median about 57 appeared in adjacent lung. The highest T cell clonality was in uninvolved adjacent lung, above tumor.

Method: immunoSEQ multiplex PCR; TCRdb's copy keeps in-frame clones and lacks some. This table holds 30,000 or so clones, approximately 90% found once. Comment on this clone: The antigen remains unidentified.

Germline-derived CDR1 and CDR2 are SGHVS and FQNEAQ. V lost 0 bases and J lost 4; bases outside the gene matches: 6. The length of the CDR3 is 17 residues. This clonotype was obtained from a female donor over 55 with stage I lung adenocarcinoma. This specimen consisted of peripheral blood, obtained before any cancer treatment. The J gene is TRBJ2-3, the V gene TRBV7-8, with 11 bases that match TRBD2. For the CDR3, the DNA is TGTGCCAGCAGCTTAGCCCTAGCGGGGGGCGGTGCAGATACGCAGTATTTT. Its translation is CASSLALAGGGADTQYF.